This is a list of T cell receptor beta chains from one sample in a study of T cells in Graves' hyperthyroidism and ophthalmopathy. TCRdb processed the multiplex PCR reads anew with MiXCR; each CDR3 protein has one entry. The sample yields some 500,000 distinct CDR3 sequences, around 15% seen once. The sample taken for sequencing was blood. These receptors originate from a woman under 30 with Graves' hyperthyroidism. Both conserved end residues are part of each CDR3. A D gene is named only where the DNA matches it firmly. Clone size is shown for a subset of rows, as once, few, many or a class of expanded clone.

many	TRBV12-3/TRBV12-4	-	TRBJ2-6	CASTHGFPSGANVLTF	TGTGCCAGCACCCACGGATTCCCGTCTGGGGCCAACGTCCTGACTTTC
few	TRBV20-1	TRBD1	TRBJ1-1	CSASWTGSVTEAFF	TGCAGTGCGTCATGGACAGGGTCGGTCACTGAAGCTTTCTTT
many	TRBV7-8	-	TRBJ1-2	CASSLVGGGYTF	TGTGCCAGCAGCTTAGTCGGGGGCGGCTACACCTTC
-	TRBV3-1	TRBD1	TRBJ1-2	CASSQEYRGHPYGYTF	TGTGCCAGCAGCCAAGAATACAGGGGGCACCCCTATGGCTACACCTTC
many	TRBV11-2	TRBD1	TRBJ2-2	CASSPWTGLSTGELFF	TGTGCCAGCAGCCCCTGGACAGGTTTATCCACCGGGGAGCTGTTTTTT
many	TRBV7-9	TRBD2	TRBJ2-3	CASSLASGVTDTQYF	TGTGCCAGCAGCTTAGCTAGCGGGGTTACAGATACGCAGTATTTT
many	TRBV19	TRBD1	TRBJ1-2	CASSAYRTGGSYGYTF	TGTGCCAGTAGTGCCTATCGGACAGGGGGCTCCTATGGCTACACCTTC
many	TRBV7-3	TRBD1	TRBJ2-5	CASSWGQGAGETQYF	TGTGCCAGCAGCTGGGGACAGGGGGCAGGAGAGACCCAGTACTTC
-	TRBV19	TRBD1	TRBJ1-2	CASSSTGGGYTF	TGTGCCAGTAGCAGTACAGGGGGCGGCTACACCTTC
many	TRBV20-1	-	TRBJ2-5	CSAIAGQETQYF	TGCAGTGCTATCGCAGGCCAAGAGACCCAGTACTTC
-	TRBV19	-	TRBJ1-2	CASSTQGINYGYTF	TGTGCCAGTAGTACCCAGGGAATTAACTATGGCTACACCTTC
many	TRBV5-1	TRBD2	TRBJ2-3	CASSLLSGSQDTQYF	TGCGCCAGCAGCTTGCTAAGCGGGAGTCAAGATACGCAGTATTTT
many	TRBV6-1	-	TRBJ2-7	CASNTLGRREQYF	TGTGCCAGCAATACCCTGGGGAGACGGGAGCAGTACTTC
many	TRBV7-6	-	TRBJ2-7	CASSPTLFGSGASYEQYF	TGTGCCAGCAGCCCGACCTTGTTTGGTTCAGGGGCCTCCTACGAGCAGTACTTC
few	TRBV10-3	-	TRBJ2-2	CAISEPPGELFF	TGTGCCATCAGTGAGCCTCCCGGGGAGCTGTTTTTT
-	TRBV7-3	-	TRBJ2-3	CASSSSADASTDTQYF	TGTGCCAGCAGCTCGTCAGCGGACGCTAGCACAGATACGCAGTATTTT
few	TRBV20-1	TRBD1	TRBJ1-6	CSAPTWDRNNSPLHF	TGCAGTGCTCCCACTTGGGACAGAAATAATTCACCCCTCCACTTT
many	TRBV2	-	TRBJ1-3	CASSERHRTGNTIYF	TGTGCCAGCAGTGAAAGGCACAGAACAGGAAACACCATATATTTT
many	TRBV5-5	TRBD2	TRBJ2-7	CASSFLGGDGAYEQYF	TGTGCCAGCAGCTTCCTCGGGGGGGACGGCGCCTACGAGCAGTACTTC
few	TRBV24-1	-	TRBJ2-7	CATSDGCEQYF	TGTGCCACCAGTGACGGCTGCGAGCAGTACTTC
many	TRBV20-1	TRBD1	TRBJ2-5	CSARDPSQGVQETQYF	TGCAGTGCTAGAGACCCGAGCCAGGGGGTACAAGAGACCCAGTACTTC
-	TRBV25-1	-	TRBJ1-2	CASSELGRPGYTF	TGTGCCAGCAGTGAACTCGGACGTCCTGGCTACACCTTC
-	TRBV24-1	-	TRBJ1-2	CATSGGGRGGYTF	TGTGCCACCAGTGGTGGGGGCCGAGGAGGCTACACCTTC
once	TRBV6-1	-	TRBJ1-2	CASTKGGNYGYTF	TGTGCCAGCACTAAGGGTGGGAACTATGGCTACACCTTC
-	TRBV5-1	-	TRBJ1-1	CASSFNANTEAFF	TGCGCCAGCAGCTTTAACGCGAACACTGAAGCTTTCTTT
many	TRBV3-1	-	TRBJ2-5	CASSQEEQIQETQYF	TGTGCCAGCAGCCAAGAAGAACAGATCCAAGAGACCCAGTACTTC
-	TRBV20-1	-	TRBJ2-5	CSALGQVQETQYF	TGCAGTGCTCTCGGGCAGGTCCAAGAGACCCAGTACTTC
few	TRBV25-1	TRBD2	TRBJ2-3	CASSEYSGRSEDTQYF	TGTGCCAGCAGTGAATATAGCGGGAGGAGTGAAGATACGCAGTATTTT
few	TRBV20-1	-	TRBJ2-3	CSAFPATDTQYF	TGCAGTGCTTTTCCCGCCACAGATACGCAGTATTTT
many	TRBV24-1	-	TRBJ2-3	CATSDGGPDTQYF	TGTGCCACCAGTGATGGGGGCCCAGATACGCAGTATTTT
many	TRBV2	-	TRBJ1-1	CASMRVRGGTEAFF	TGTGCCAGCATGAGGGTCCGAGGGGGCACTGAAGCTTTCTTT